The 5 T cell receptor beta chains below come from one sample, sequenced in a study of CXCR3-negative and CXCR3-positive naive CD8 T cells. Their cognate antigens are unknown. The TRB libraries of cDNA were built by UMI-labeled 5' RACE. TCRdb reanalyzed the 5' RACE reads and collapses them to one entry per CDR3 protein, without DNA. The sample's table shows more than 75,000 distinct CDR3 sequences. Notes on the study in general: CXCR3-positive naive cells carried more hydrophobic TRB CDR3s than CXCR3-negative naive cells did.

Specimen: naive CXCR3+ CD8+ T cells from blood. As for subset: CD45RO-CCR7+CD27+CD95- naive CD8+ T cells expressing CXCR3 (TNR3+). All receptors derive from a human donor in good health. Some clones in this sample may be carry-over from other donors' samples.

CDR3 amino acids: CASSRVVGGWDEQFF. The V and J genes are TRBV7-8 and TRBJ2-1; with no DNA, the TCRdb D assignment of TRBD2 cannot be verified. From germline, CDR1 is SGHVS and CDR2 FQNEAQ. There are 15 residues in the CDR3.

This rearrangement joins TRBV6-5 to TRBJ1-2; TCRdb indicates TRBD1, and absent DNA this call remains unverified. The CDR3 has 13 amino acids. Germline CDR1 MNHEY, CDR2 SVGAGI. The CDR3 reads CASRPGTGYGYTF.

This chain connects TRBV19 to TRBJ2-7; TCRdb returns TRBD1, unconfirmable since there is no DNA. The CDR3 sequence is 15 residues long. Germline loops: CDR1 LNHDA, CDR2 SQIVND (reference sequence). The CDR3 region is CASSIFGGRGDEQYF.

This chain's CDR3 is CASSPSGVTYNEQFF. The chain couples TRBV7-3 to TRBJ2-1; the TRBD2 assignment by TCRdb is unverifiable without DNA. The CDR3 runs 15 residues. Per the germline V gene, CDR1 is SGHTA and CDR2 is FQGTGA.

This chain joins TRBV7-6 and TRBJ2-7; the D gene TCRdb calls, TRBD1, cannot be checked with no DNA. Germline V gene sequence: CDR1 SGHVS, CDR2 FNYEAQ. CDR3 size: 15 residues. CDR3 protein: CASSRGQGTIYEQYF. Supplemented by reference TRBV7-6 and TRBJ2-7, the full variable domain reads GAGVSQSPRYKVTKRGQDVALRCDPISGHVSLYWYRQALGQGPEFLTYFNYEAQQDKSGLPNDRFSAERPEGSISTLTIQRTEQRDSAMYRCASSRGQGTIYEQYFGPGTRLTVT.